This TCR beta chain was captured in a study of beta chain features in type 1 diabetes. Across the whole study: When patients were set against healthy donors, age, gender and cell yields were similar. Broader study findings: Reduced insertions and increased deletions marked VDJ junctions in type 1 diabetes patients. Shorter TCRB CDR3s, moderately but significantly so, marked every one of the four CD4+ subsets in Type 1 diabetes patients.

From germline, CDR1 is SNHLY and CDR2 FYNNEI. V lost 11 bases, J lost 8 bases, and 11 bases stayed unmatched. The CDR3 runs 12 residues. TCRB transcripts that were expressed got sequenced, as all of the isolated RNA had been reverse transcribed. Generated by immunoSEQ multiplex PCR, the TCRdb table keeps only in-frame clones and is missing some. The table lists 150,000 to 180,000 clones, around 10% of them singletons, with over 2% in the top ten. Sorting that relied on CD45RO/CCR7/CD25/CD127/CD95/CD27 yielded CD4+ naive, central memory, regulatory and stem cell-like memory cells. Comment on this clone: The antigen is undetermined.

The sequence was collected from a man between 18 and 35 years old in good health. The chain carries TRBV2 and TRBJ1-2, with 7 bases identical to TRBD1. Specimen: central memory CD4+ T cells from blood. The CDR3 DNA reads TGTGCCTCCCATGAGGGGGCACGAGGCTACACCTTC. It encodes CASHEGARGYTF.